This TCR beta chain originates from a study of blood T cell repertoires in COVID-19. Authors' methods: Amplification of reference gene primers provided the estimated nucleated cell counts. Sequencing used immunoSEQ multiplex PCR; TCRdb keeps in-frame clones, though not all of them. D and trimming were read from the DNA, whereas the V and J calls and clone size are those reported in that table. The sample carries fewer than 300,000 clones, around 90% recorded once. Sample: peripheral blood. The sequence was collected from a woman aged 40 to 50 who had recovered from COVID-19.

The CDR3 region has the DNA TGTGCCAGCAGCTTAGACTCGGCGGCGGGAGGCGTTGAGCAGTACTTC. It codes for CASSLDSAAGGVEQYF. The chain carries TRBV7-2 and TRBJ2-7, with TRBD2 identical over 8 bases. The germline gives CDR1 SGHTA, CDR2 FQGNSA. V trimming: 1 base; J trimming: 7 bases; junction bases outside the gene matches: 12. The CDR3 runs 16 residues. The variable domain in full, completed from reference TRBV7-2 and TRBJ2-7, reads GAGVSQSPSNKVTEKGKDVELRCDPISGHTALYWYRQSLGQGLEFLIYFQGNSAPDKSGLPSDRFSAERTGGSVSTLTIQRTQQEDSAVYLCASSLDSAAGGVEQYFGPGTRLTVT.